This T cell receptor (beta chain) is drawn from a study of vaccination and CD4 T cells after COVID-19. Study context: Cultures that served as controls received a CEFX pool, an HIV-1 Nef pool, or no peptide.

The treatment denotes: roughly 10-day PBMC culture with coronavirus spike peptide pools or control peptides (ViraFEST assay). Turning to this clonotype: Its antigen is not identified.

The V and J ends lost 4 bases and 2 bases respectively, with 13 bases between them. Germline V gene sequence: CDR1 SGHNT, CDR2 YENEEA. The CDR3 sequence is 15 residues long. Once obtained from cultured CD4+ T cells, the DNA was sequenced using the Oncomine TCR Beta short-read assay. Via MiXCR, TCRdb re-called the PCR reads, giving one row per CDR3 protein. The table records about 15,000 distinct CDR3 sequences, 45% to 50% of them present only once. The receptor was derived from a human donor who received a COVID-19 vaccine. This chain links TRBV11-3 with TRBJ2-3; D uncertain. Material: CD4+ T cells from blood, cultured in vitro, obtained before SARS-CoV-2 vaccination. The DNA of the CDR3 is TGTGCCAGCAGCTCCCGCTTACCGATCACAGATACGCAGTATTTT. Protein: CASSSRLPITDTQYF.